This paragraph reports one TCR beta chain. The sample comes from a study of blood T cell repertoires in COVID-19. Trimming left V 1 base short and J 10 bases short, with 16 bases between. The germline gives CDR1 SGHNT, CDR2 YENEEA. The CDR3 contains 15 residues. Under the authors' procedure: The assay estimated nucleated cells by amplifying reference gene primers. The protocol was immunoSEQ multiplex PCR, while the TCRdb copy is restricted to in-frame clones and leaves out a portion. D and trimming were read from the DNA, whereas the V and J calls and clone size are those reported in that table. The table includes hundreds of thousands of clones, about 87% detected once.

The sequence was collected from a man aged 30 to 45 who had recovered from COVID-19. The sequencing sample was made of PBMCs or T cells enriched from blood (not recorded which). This chain links TRBV11-3 with TRBJ2-2; D perhaps matches TRBD2 (5 bases). The CDR3 loop is CASSLGVGGPEELFF. The CDR3 DNA is TGTGCCAGCAGCTTAGGCGTTGGCGGGCCTGAGGAGCTGTTTTTT.